This record concerns one T cell receptor beta chain sequence. The germline V gene has CDR1 SNHLY and CDR2 FYNNEI. Trimming at V came to 6 bases and at J to 1 base, leaving 8 bases not matched to a gene. CDR3 size: 17 residues. As originally analysed: Reference gene primer amplification gave estimated nucleated cell counts. TCRdb's table, derived via immunoSEQ multiplex PCR, lists solely in-frame clones and lacks some. For V, J and clone size, that table is used; D and trimming come from the DNA. The repertoire holds around 100,000 clones, with around nine tenths as singletons. The record originates from a study of blood T cell repertoires in COVID-19. Background on the study: From the United States, Italy and Spain came samples of acute and convalescent COVID-19. T cells, B-cell-depleted T cells, or PBMCs provided the cDNA or gDNA that served as material.

J is TRBJ2-1 and V is TRBV2; TRBD2 aligns across 11 bases. Sequencing was carried out using peripheral blood. This TCR derives from a human donor in a cohort sampled during active COVID-19. The CDR3 is CASRLAGGITSYNEQFF. The CDR3 DNA reads as TGTGCCAGCAGGCTAGCGGGAGGAATAACGTCCTACAATGAGCAGTTCTTC. Variable domain in full (rest from reference TRBV2 and TRBJ2-1): EPEVTQTPSHQVTQMGQEVILRCVPISNHLYFYWYRQILGQKVEFLVSFYNNEISEKSEIFDDQFSVERPDGSNFTLKIRSTKLEDSAMYFCASRLAGGITSYNEQFFGPGTRLTVL.